Shown below are 19 T cell receptor beta chains from a single sample sequenced in a study of blood T cell repertoires in COVID-19 (dated by TCRdb to between 2020 and 2021). The library was produced with the immunoSEQ multiplex PCR assay. The table comes from immuneACCESS by way of TCRdb, which keeps in-frame sequences with V and J called. Part of the clones is missing from these tables; in studies checked, under half for an unresolved V gene and the rest for unknown reasons. The sample data list about 42,000 clones, and 88% of these were observed just once. Around 3.5% of the sample is held by the ten biggest clonotypes. Sequenced material: peripheral blood. The receptors derive from a human donor in a cohort sampled during active COVID-19.

The V call is TRBV5-6, the J call TRBJ2-7; 10 nucleotides match TRBD1. CDR1 and CDR2 (germline): SGHDT, YYEEEE. V dropped 3 bases and J dropped 6; count of bases not matched to a gene: 12. The CDR3 is 16 residues long. Written as DNA, the CDR3 is TGTGCCAGCAGCTCGCTCGACAGGGGGCCCGGTGGCGAGCAGTACTTC. Its protein product is CASSSLDRGPGGEQYF.

CDR3 coding DNA: TGCGCCACGCGTTCGGGGGGCGATCAGCCCCAGCATTTT. Its protein is CATRSGGDQPQHF. This chain links TRBV10-1 with TRBJ1-5; TRBD1 is a possible D gene (6 bases). Per germline, CDR1 WNHNN and CDR2 SYGVQD (reference sequence). Trimming took off 10 bases at V and 5 bases at J, with 15 bases between the two ends. The CDR3 is 13 amino acids.

This chain joins TRBV11-2 and TRBJ1-4; perhaps TRBD1 as D (6 bases). Germline V gene lookup returns CDR1 SGHAT and CDR2 FQNNGV. The CDR3 runs to 11 residues. V shed 9 bases and J shed 8 bases, with 10 bases lying between them. Written as DNA, the CDR3 is TGTGCCAGTCAGGGGAACGAAAAACTGTTTTTT. It is translated as CASQGNEKLFF.

The chain is built from TRBV18 and TRBJ2-7, with TRBD2 as a possible D gene (6 bases). Per the germline V gene, CDR1 is KGHSH and CDR2 is LQKENI. The V gene lost 3 bases and the J gene lost 5 bases, with 11 bases spanning the gap. The CDR3 runs to 13 residues. CDR3 residues: CASSPREADEQYF. For the CDR3, the DNA is TGTGCCAGCTCACCCAGGGAGGCTGACGAGCAGTACTTC. The full variable domain, completed using reference TRBV18 and TRBJ2-7, is NAGVMQNPRHLVRRRGQEARLRCSPMKGHSHVYWYRQLPEEGLKFMVYLQKENIIDESGMPKERFSAEFPKEGPSILRIQQVVRGDSAAYFCASSPREADEQYFGPGTRLTVT.

V and J are TRBV11-1 and TRBJ2-7, with TRBD2 as a possible D gene (5 bases). The V end was cut by 1 base, the J end by 2 bases, with 9 bases between. Germline-derived CDR1 and CDR2 are SGHAT and FQDESV (reference sequence). CDR3 length: 14 residues. For the CDR3, the DNA is TGTGCCAGCAGCTTAGGTACGGGAACCTACGAGCAGTACTTC. As protein: CASSLGTGTYEQYF.

This chain connects TRBV28 to TRBJ1-4, with TRBD1 as a possible D gene (5 bases). The CDR3 consists of 13 residues. Germline lookup yields CDR1 MDHEN and CDR2 SYDVKM. V was trimmed by 6 bases and J by 7 bases, leaving 12 bases between them. CDR3 sequence reads: CASRFSGVEKLFF. Here the CDR3 DNA reads TGTGCCAGCAGGTTTTCGGGGGTTGAAAAACTGTTTTTT.

The V and J genes are TRBV9 and TRBJ2-1, with TRBD2 as a possible D gene (7 bases). The CDR3 has 15 residues. Germline assignment: CDR1 SGDLS and CDR2 YYNGEE. V lost 0 bases and J lost 6, with 13 bases in between. The CDR3 DNA reads as TGTGCCAGCAGCGTAGTGGGGGGGGCGACCAATGAGCAGTTCTTC. This encodes CASSVVGGATNEQFF.

The chain is built from TRBV5-4 and TRBJ2-5; D not resolved. V was shortened by 0 bases and J by 1 base, with 7 bases between the two germline ends. The V gene's germline CDR1 is SGHNT and CDR2 YYREEE (reference sequence). The CDR3 totals 14 residues. In nucleotides, the CDR3 is TGTGCCAGCAGCTTGGGGCAGGCCCAAGAGACCCAGTACTTC. Translation: CASSLGQAQETQYF.

V is TRBV11-2 and J is TRBJ1-1; no reliable D call. Trimming stripped 3 bases from V and 5 bases from J, with 10 bases between. This CDR3 comprises 13 residues. Germline CDR1 and CDR2: SGHAT and FQNNGV. The DNA of the CDR3 is TGTGCCAGCAGCTTTCAGATTGATACTGAAGCTTTCTTT. Its translation: CASSFQIDTEAFF. The full variable domain, its missing parts supplied by reference TRBV11-2 and TRBJ1-1, is EAGVAQSPRYKIIEKRQSVAFWCNPISGHATLYWYQQILGQGPKLLIQFQNNGVVDDSQLPKDRFSAERLKGVDSTLKIQPAKLEDSAVYLCASSFQIDTEAFFGQGTRLTVV.

This clone was detected once. The V gene is TRBV7-9, the J gene TRBJ2-1; perhaps TRBD2 as D (5 bases). The germline CDR1 and CDR2 sequences are SEHNR and FQNEAQ (reference sequence). This CDR3 has 12 residues. Deletions cut 2 bases from V and 12 bases from J, with 11 bases between. CDR3 nucleotide sequence: TGTGCCAGCAGCTTATCCCTCGAGGGGCAGTTCTTC. Its translation: CASSLSLEGQFF.

The chain joins TRBV10-3 to TRBJ2-3, with 8 bases that match TRBD1. This CDR3 has 16 residues. Trimming took 2 bases from V and 3 from J; bases not matched to a gene: 7. CDR1 and CDR2 (germline): ENHRY, SYGVKD. CDR3: CAISETRTGYTDTQYF. CDR3 in DNA: TGTGCCATCAGTGAGACGCGGACAGGGTATACAGATACGCAGTATTTT.

The rearrangement links TRBV11-2 to TRBJ2-7, with 7 positions matching TRBD1. V lost 5 bases, J lost 3 bases, and 4 bases stayed unmatched. CDR1 SGHAT and CDR2 FQNNGV come from the germline V gene. The CDR3 runs 13 residues. CDR3 coding DNA: TGTGCCAGCAGCCTTCGGGACAGCTACGAGCAGTACTTC. Translated, it gives CASSLRDSYEQYF.

DNA for the CDR3: TGTGCCAGTAGTCCGCGGGGGGCGGGGATTGCCTACGAGCAGTACTTC. It yields the protein CASSPRGAGIAYEQYF. This chain connects TRBV19 to TRBJ2-7, with 8 bases aligning to TRBD2. In germline, CDR1 is LNHDA, CDR2 SQIVND (reference sequence). The CDR3 is 16 residues long. V shed 5 bases, J shed 2 bases, and the junction held 11 bases outside the gene matches.

This chain links TRBV4-3 with TRBJ2-7, with D perhaps TRBD1 (6 bases). Per germline, CDR1 LGHNA and CDR2 YSLEER. This CDR3 contains 15 residues. The V end was cut by 4 bases, the J end by 0 bases, with 13 bases between. For the CDR3, the DNA is TGCGCCAGCAGCCCAGACAGGCATATCTCCTACGAGCAGTACTTC. Residues: CASSPDRHISYEQYF.

This chain joins TRBV2 and TRBJ1-2; 9 nucleotides line up with TRBD1. J gave up 8 bases and V 5 bases, and 15 bases lay outside the gene matches. Germline V gives CDR1 SNHLY, CDR2 FYNNEI. This CDR3 comprises 16 residues. The CDR3 DNA sequence: TGTGCCAGCAGTCGTACTTCTCCGGGACAGGGCGCCGGCTACACCTTC. This translates into CASSRTSPGQGAGYTF.

The chain uses TRBV28 and TRBJ2-7; D may be TRBD1 (5 bases). The CDR3 loop spans 14 amino acids. The V gene's germline CDR1 is MDHEN and CDR2 SYDVKM. Between the trimmed V and J ends, which lost 8 bases and 2 bases, there was a span of 16 bases. CDR3 sequence: CASVRQGKAYEQYF. For the CDR3, the DNA is TGTGCCAGCGTACGCCAGGGCAAAGCCTACGAGCAGTACTTC.

Only one count was recorded for this clone. The CDR3 loop is CASSPKPGLAEETQYF. CDR3 DNA sequence: TGTGCCAGCAGCCCGAAGCCGGGACTAGCGGAAGAGACCCAGTACTTC. The gene calls are TRBV5-6 and TRBJ2-5; TRBD2 matches at 11 bases. The J segment lost 3 bases and the V segment lost 4 bases, leaving 8 bases of the junction unmatched. The V gene's germline CDR1 is SGHDT and CDR2 YYEEEE. This CDR3 comprises 16 residues.

CDR3 sequence (DNA): TGCGCCAGCAGCTTGGAGGGAGCGGACGGGAGGTACCAAGAGACCCAGTACTTC. Translation gives CASSLEGADGRYQETQYF. The rearrangement links TRBV5-1 to TRBJ2-5; TRBD2 matches 7 bases. The CDR3 spans 18 residues. The germline V gene encodes CDR1 SGHRS and CDR2 YFSETQ. The trim removed 0 bases at V and 0 bases at J, leaving 11 bases unmatched. The whole variable domain, remainder taken from reference TRBV5-1 and TRBJ2-5, is KAGVTQTPRYLIKTRGQQVTLSCSPISGHRSVSWYQQTPGQGLQFLFEYFSETQRNKGNFPGRFSGRQFSNSRSEMNVSTLELGDSALYLCASSLEGADGRYQETQYFGPGTRLLVL.

A note on this clone: Other nucleotide sequences from this sample produce the same CDR3. V gene TRBV9 combines with J gene TRBJ2-3; 7 bases align to TRBD1. After removal of 3 bases from V and 0 bases from J, the junction contained 4 bases not matched to a gene. CDR1 and CDR2 (germline): SGDLS, YYNGEE. This CDR3 is built from 15 residues. DNA of the CDR3: TGTGCCAGCAGCGCTGGACAGGTGAGCACAGATACGCAGTATTTT. This translates into CASSAGQVSTDTQYF.